Reported below is one T cell receptor (beta chain). As yet, its antigen is unknown. Assay: immunoSEQ multiplex PCR; the TCRdb copy retains only in-frame clones and omits some. The sample contains some 310,000 clones, around four fifths of which appear only once. This entry is derived from a study of cytotoxic CD8 clonotypes in ibrutinib-treated CLL. Findings and limits, study-wide: Under therapy, public clonotypes either contracted or stayed stable, and they were uncommon.

Looked up from germline, CDR1 is SEHNR and CDR2 is FQNEAQ (reference sequence). V was cut by 5 bases and J by 7 bases, with 24 bases left in between. This CDR3 is 16 amino acids long. The sample was PBMCs, taken before ibrutinib treatment. This receptor was obtained from a human donor with chronic lymphocytic leukemia. This chain links TRBV7-9 with TRBJ2-7, with D possibly matching TRBD2 (6 bases). CDR3 in DNA: TGTGCCAGCAGCCACCCGGACTACGCCCCGGCGGGAGAGCAGTACTTC. Translation gives CASSHPDYAPAGEQYF.